Given below is one T cell receptor (beta chain) in context. Its antigen is as yet unknown. A deep-level run was used for the assay. TCRdb's copy holds only in-frame clones and misses some; the assay was immunoSEQ multiplex PCR. Here the sample spans about a million clones, 76% being singletons. Losses at the gene ends were 0 bases for V and 1 base for J; bases not matched to a gene: 0. There are 15 residues in the CDR3. Germline assignment: CDR1 SEHNR and CDR2 FQNEAQ (reference sequence). This specimen comes from a study of shared clonotypes between healthy human individuals. Study-level results: Naive subsets typically showed greater estimated richness than memory subsets. Rarefaction showed sorted-subset sequencing was incomplete despite large depth.

This chain connects TRBV7-9 to TRBJ2-3, with 8 bases aligning to TRBD1. Input material: memory CD4+ T cells sorted from blood. The subset here: CD45RA-negative fraction. The sequence came from a man between 18 and 35 years old in good health. The CDR3, as DNA: TGTGCCAGCAGCTTAGCGACAGGGGGCACAGATACGCAGTATTTT. Its protein is CASSLATGGTDTQYF.